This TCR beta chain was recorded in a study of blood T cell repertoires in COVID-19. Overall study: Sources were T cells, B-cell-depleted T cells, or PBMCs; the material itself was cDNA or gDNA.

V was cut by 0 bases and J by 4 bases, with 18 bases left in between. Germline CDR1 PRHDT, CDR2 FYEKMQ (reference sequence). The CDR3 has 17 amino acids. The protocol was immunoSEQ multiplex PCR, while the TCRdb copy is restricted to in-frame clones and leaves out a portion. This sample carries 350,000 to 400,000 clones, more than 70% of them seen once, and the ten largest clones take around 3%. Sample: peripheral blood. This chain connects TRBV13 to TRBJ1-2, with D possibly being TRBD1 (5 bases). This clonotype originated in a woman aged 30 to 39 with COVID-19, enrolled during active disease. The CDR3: CASSLGLGQGISYGYTF. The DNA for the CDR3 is TGTGCCAGCAGCTTAGGCCTGGGGCAGGGTATATCCTATGGCTACACCTTC.